Sequencing of this TCR beta chain was carried out in a study of cytomegalovirus exposure and HLA in healthy donors. Primers included in the PCR were 60 Vbeta and 13 Jbeta primers. Produced via immunoSEQ multiplex PCR; TCRdb's table is partial and in-frame only. This repertoire shows about 120,000 clones, approximately 80% found once; its top ten account for about 6%. CDR1 MGHRA and CDR2 YSYEKL come from the germline V gene. This CDR3 has 15 amino acids. V dropped 1 base and J dropped 4 bases, with 11 bases sitting between them. The chain uses TRBV4-1 and TRBJ1-5, with D perhaps matching TRBD1 (5 bases). The receptor was isolated from a young man in good health and CMV-seropositive. Sequencing input: PBMCs. CDR3: CASSQVRGGNQPQHF. The CDR3 bases are TGCGCCAGCAGCCAAGTTAGGGGTGGAAATCAGCCCCAGCATTTT.